This is a list of T cell receptor beta chains from one sample in a study of cytomegalovirus exposure and HLA in healthy donors. Profiling relied on immunoSEQ multiplex PCR, and the TCRdb table lists in-frame clones only, not all of them. The sample contains about 100,000 clones, 75% to 90% of which appear only once. The sample comprised PBMCs. The receptors here all came from a man aged 40-55 years in good health and CMV-seronegative. The CDR3 runs from the conserved cysteine through the conserved F or W. D genes are given only for firm matches. Clone size is not always given. Where it is, it says once, few, many or a class for expanded clones.

>TRBV11-2|.|TRBD1|TRBJ2-1
TGTGCCAGCAGCCCCACCGGGGGGACAGGGCAACCTGAGCAGTTCTTC
CASSPTGGTGQPEQFF
>TRBV7-6|once|TRBD1|TRBJ2-1
TGTGCCAGCAGCCCACCTCCTGAGACAGGGGACTACAATGAGCAGTTCTTC
CASSPPPETGDYNEQFF
>TRBV4-1|.|.|TRBJ1-1
TGCGCCAGCAGCCAAGAACCTTCAGGGGTCACTGAAGCTTTCTTT
CASSQEPSGVTEAFF
>TRBV7-7|.|TRBD2|TRBJ2-1
TGTGCTAGCAGCGTCGGACTAGCGGGGAGAGACAATGAGCAGTTCTTC
CASSVGLAGRDNEQFF
>TRBV7-3|.|TRBD1|TRBJ2-7
TGTGCCAGCAGCCTCAATCCCGGGACAGGGTTCCACGAGCAGTACTTC
CASSLNPGTGFHEQYF
>TRBV28|.|.|TRBJ1-2
TGTGCCAGCAGTCCAGGGTATGGCTACCCCTTC
CASSPGYGYPF
>TRBV4-3|.|.|TRBJ2-3
TGCGCCAGCAGCCAGGAACTGCGGCAGCCTATTAGGAGCACAGATACGCAGTATTTT
CASSQELRQPIRSTDTQYF
>TRBV12-5|.|TRBD1|TRBJ2-7
TGTGCTAGTGGTTTCGGGACAGGGTTTAGTTACGAGCAGTACTTC
CASGFGTGFSYEQYF
>TRBV11-2|.|.|TRBJ2-7
TGTGCCAGCAGCTTAACTACGCAGGGCGGCTACGAGCAGTACTTC
CASSLTTQGGYEQYF
>TRBV19|few|TRBD1|TRBJ2-6
TGTGCCAGCACAGGGGGCTCTGGGGCCAACGTCCTGACTTTC
CASTGGSGANVLTF
>TRBV7-9|.|.|TRBJ1-2
TGTGCCAGCAGCTCCCGTACATCCGACTATGGCTACACCTTC
CASSSRTSDYGYTF
>TRBV7-6|.|.|TRBJ2-5
TGTGCCAGCAGCCCCGTGGGGGCCAGGCAAGAGACCCAGTACTTC
CASSPVGARQETQYF
>TRBV2|.|.|TRBJ1-2
TGTGCCAGCATGACGGGGAACTATGGCTACACCTTC
CASMTGNYGYTF
>TRBV19|.|.|TRBJ1-5
TGTGCCAGTAGTATAGGCCACAGGGAGAGCAATCAGCCCCAGCATTTT
CASSIGHRESNQPQHF
>TRBV19|.|.|TRBJ1-6
TGTGCCAGTGGAGGACGTTCTTGGGATTCACCCCTCCACTTT
CASGGRSWDSPLHF
>TRBV4-3|.|.|TRBJ1-3
TGCGCCAGCAGCCAAGCCCAAGGGGGTCGCTCTGGAAACACCATATATTTT
CASSQAQGGRSGNTIYF
>TRBV27|.|.|TRBJ1-6
TGTGCCAGCAGTATGGGGCCCTCACCCCTCCACTTT
CASSMGPSPLHF
>TRBV5-1|.|.|TRBJ1-2
TGCGCCAGCACCCCGGGCCCCCTGCAGGGTGGCTACACCTTC
CASTPGPLQGGYTF
>TRBV9|once|TRBD1|TRBJ1-3
TGTGCCAGCAGCGCTACTGGACAGGGGTCAGACACCATATATTTT
CASSATGQGSDTIYF
>TRBV18|once|.|TRBJ2-1
TGTGCCAGCTCACTTTACGGGACAAACAATGAGCAGTTCTTC
CASSLYGTNNEQFF
>TRBV27|.|.|TRBJ1-2
TGTGCCAGCAGTTTATTTTCCGGGAAGGGCTACACCTTC
CASSLFSGKGYTF
>TRBV7-9|.|.|TRBJ1-2
TGTGCCAGCAGCTCTCCCACAGAAGCTAACTATGGCTACACCTTC
CASSSPTEANYGYTF
>TRBV6-4|.|TRBD1|TRBJ2-2
TGTGCCAGCAGTGACTCGAGACCCGGGACAGGCACCGGGGAGCTGTTTTTT
CASSDSRPGTGTGELFF
>TRBV21-1|few|.|TRBJ2-2
TGTGCCAGCAGCAAAAGACACGACGCGAACACCGGGGAGCTGTTTTTT
CASSKRHDANTGELFF
>TRBV7-8|.|.|TRBJ1-2
TGTGCCAGCACCCCCGGGGGGGGCAGGGGATATGGCTACACCTTC
CASTPGGGRGYGYTF
>TRBV18|.|.|TRBJ1-2
TGTGCCAGCTCACCACCGAGGGGGAACATTCATGGCTACACCTTC
CASSPPRGNIHGYTF
>TRBV29-1|.|.|TRBJ1-1
TGCAGCGTTGGAAGCAACCTGAACACTGAAGCTTTCTTT
CSVGSNLNTEAFF
>TRBV7-2|few|.|TRBJ2-2
TGTGCCAGCACCCTAGGCCGAGCCCTGGACACCGGGGAGCTGTTTTTT
CASTLGRALDTGELFF
>TRBV7-2|.|TRBD2|TRBJ2-5
TGTGCCAGCAGCTTAGGACTAGCGGGGGAAGGAGAGACCCAGTACTTC
CASSLGLAGEGETQYF
>TRBV7-9|.|.|TRBJ1-1
TGTTCCAGCAGCTTAGAGAGCACAGGGTTAGCTTTCTTT
CSSSLESTGLAFF
>TRBV5-6|.|TRBD1|TRBJ1-6
TGTGCCAGCAGCTCGGGACAGGGGATAGGATCACCCCTCCACTTT
CASSSGQGIGSPLHF
>TRBV4-1|.|TRBD1|TRBJ2-5
TGCGCCAGCAGCCATGCCCCGACAGGGGGCGAGGAGACCCAGTACTTC
CASSHAPTGGEETQYF
>TRBV4-3|few|.|TRBJ1-2
TGCGCCAGCAGCCAGGGGCCCGGAAATAACTATGGCTACACCTTC
CASSQGPGNNYGYTF
>TRBV2|.|TRBD1|TRBJ1-2
TGTGCCAGCACCTGGACAGGGCGAGGCTACACCTTC
CASTWTGRGYTF
>TRBV18|.|TRBD1|TRBJ1-2
TGTGCCAGCTCACCGCTGACAGGGGGCAATGACTACACCTTC
CASSPLTGGNDYTF
>TRBV10-3|.|TRBD1|TRBJ1-6
TGTGCCATCAGCCGCGACAGGGTTAATTCACCCCTCCACTTT
CAISRDRVNSPLHF
>TRBV4-2|.|.|TRBJ1-3
TGTGCCAGCAGCCAAAAAGTCGGGACATCTGGAAACACCATATATTTT
CASSQKVGTSGNTIYF
>TRBV14|.|.|TRBJ2-1
TGTGCCAGCAGCCAATATCAGGGGGGTCGTGATGAGCAGTTCTTC
CASSQYQGGRDEQFF
>TRBV5-1|.|TRBD1|TRBJ1-1
TGCGCCAGCCATGGACAGGGGTCGGGCACTGAAGCTTTCTTT
CASHGQGSGTEAFF
>TRBV25-1|once|.|TRBJ2-5
TGTGCCAGCACCCGCACAGGGAGGGGAGAGACCCAGTACTTC
CASTRTGRGETQYF
>TRBV28|.|TRBD1|TRBJ2-2
TGTGCCACCTACAGGGGCGACACCGGGGAGCTGTTTTTT
CATYRGDTGELFF
>TRBV7-3|.|.|TRBJ1-1
TGTGCCAGCAGCGTCGTTGGGCCGAACGCTGAAGCTTTCTTT
CASSVVGPNAEAFF
>TRBV9|.|.|TRBJ1-1
TGTGCCAGCAGCGTCCCTCCAGATAACACTGAAGCTTTCTTT
CASSVPPDNTEAFF
>TRBV4-3|.|.|TRBJ2-1
TGCGCCAGCAGCCTCCAAGCGGGCGATGAGCAGTTCTTC
CASSLQAGDEQFF
>TRBV18|.|TRBD2|TRBJ2-1
TGTGCCAGCTCACCCCTGGGCGGGGGTTACAATGAGCAGTTCTTC
CASSPLGGGYNEQFF
>TRBV2|.|TRBD2|TRBJ2-3
TGTGCCAGTATAGCGGGGGTGATCACAGATACGCAGTATTTT
CASIAGVITDTQYF
>TRBV11-2|.|TRBD2|TRBJ2-3
TGTGCCAGCAGCTCCGACCTCTTCGGGGGGAGGGCAGATACGCAGTATTTT
CASSSDLFGGRADTQYF
>TRBV7-3|.|.|TRBJ2-1
TGTGCCAGCAGCTTAACTTCGGCGGATTACAATGAGCAGTTCTTC
CASSLTSADYNEQFF
>TRBV2|.|.|TRBJ1-1
TGTGCCAGCATCGAACAGGGAGTAAACACTGAAGCTTTCTTT
CASIEQGVNTEAFF
>TRBV7-2|.|TRBD1|TRBJ1-1
TGTGCCAGCAGCTCCCGGACAGGATTTATGGCTTTCTTT
CASSSRTGFMAFF
>TRBV30|.|TRBD1|TRBJ2-2
TGTGCCTGGAGTGTAGGGACAGGGAACACCGGGGAGCTGTTTTTT
CAWSVGTGNTGELFF
>TRBV9|.|.|TRBJ1-6
TGTGCCAGCACCCAGCGGACTGATAATTCACCCCTCCACTTT
CASTQRTDNSPLHF
>TRBV10-3|once|.|TRBJ1-6
TGTGGCGTGGGCGGGACCTATAATTCACCCCTCCACTTT
CGVGGTYNSPLHF
>TRBV6-5|.|TRBD1|TRBJ2-7
TGTACCAGCAGAGGAAGCGGGACAGGGGGTAATAGTCACTTC
CTSRGSGTGGNSHF
>TRBV7-9|.|.|TRBJ2-5
TGTGCCAGCAGCTTAGCCCGCCGGGAGACGGAGACCCAGTACTTC
CASSLARRETETQYF
>TRBV5-1|.|TRBD1|TRBJ1-2
TGCGCCAGCAGCTTGGCGGCTTCGGACAGGGGCGGAGTCTACACCTTC
CASSLAASDRGGVYTF
>TRBV6-1|.|.|TRBJ2-4
TGTGCCAGCAGCTTCGCGCGGGGCGAAAACATTCAGTACTTC
CASSFARGENIQYF
>TRBV11-2|once|TRBD2|TRBJ2-7
TGTGCCAGCAGCTCTTTAGCTAGCGGGCCCTCCTACGAGCAGTACTTC
CASSSLASGPSYEQYF
>TRBV7-2|.|.|TRBJ1-5
TGTGCCAGCAGCCCGGGACACCCCGGGTTAAGCAATCAGCCCCAGCATTTT
CASSPGHPGLSNQPQHF
>TRBV18|.|.|TRBJ1-1
TGTGCCAGCTCTGCGACAGACAACACTGAAGCTTTCTTT
CASSATDNTEAFF